This T cell receptor (beta chain) was captured by sequencing in a study of T-cell memory formation after mild COVID-19. For the study at large: There were largely donor-specific TCR clusters. General study results and limits: Cross-reactive memory appears to have joined, as suggested by some responding clones showing up in pre-infection memory. Mostly located in CM and EM were contracting CD4+ clones, with contracting CD8+ clones located in EMRA.

This clonotype showed up just a few times. The antigen is not known. Germline V lookup: CDR1 KGHDR, CDR2 SFDVKD. The length of the CDR3 is 13 residues. The germline V and J ends were trimmed by 1 base and 3 bases, with 5 bases remaining between them. Constant-segment primers and 5'RACE yielded cDNA libraries for TCR alpha and TCR beta, each carrying sample barcodes and UMIs. TCRdb itself ran the 5' RACE reads through MiXCR, one entry per CDR3 protein. Altogether fewer than 550,000 distinct CDR3 sequences are present, roughly 20% being singletons, with the ten largest covering around 9.2%. The chain employs TRBV24-1 and TRBJ1-1; D gene uncertain. The clonotype comes from an adult woman who had mild COVID-19 (a few samples of this study predate the infection). Cell type and time point are not known. Sequencing was carried out using PBMCs or a T cell subset sorted from them (not recorded which). The CDR3 bases are TGTGCCACCAGTGATTTCGGGGACACTGAAGCTTTCTTT. As protein: CATSDFGDTEAFF.